Here is one TCR beta chain with its context. This specimen comes from a study of blood T cell repertoires in COVID-19. On the study more broadly: Acute and convalescent COVID-19 specimens originated in the United States, Italy and Spain. Nucleic acid was either cDNA or gDNA, and it came from T cells, B-cell-depleted T cells, or PBMCs.

CDR3 length: 15 amino acids. Looked up from germline, CDR1 is SGHDN and CDR2 is FVKESK. V trimming: 4 bases; J trimming: 6 bases; junction bases outside the gene matches: 9. Original processing methods: From reference gene primer amplification, estimates of nucleated cell counts were derived. TCRdb's copy holds only in-frame clones and misses some; the assay was immunoSEQ multiplex PCR. That table furnishes V, J and clone size, whereas the DNA furnished D and trimming. The sample gives approximately 300,000 clones, around 89% of which show up once; under 0.95% is in the top ten. The chain employs TRBV14 and TRBJ1-2; 9 bases are a match to TRBD1. The sequence was obtained from a man younger than 40 with acute or convalescent COVID-19. Sequenced input: peripheral blood. The chain's CDR3 is CASSLQQGAIDGYTF. CDR3 sequence (DNA): TGTGCCAGCAGCCTCCAACAGGGGGCTATCGATGGCTACACCTTC.